This paragraph reports one T cell receptor (beta chain). Its antigen is unidentified. Among the donors, all were Caucasian adults who lived in Nashville, Tennessee. Germline V gene lookup returns CDR1 MDHEN and CDR2 SYDVKM. Deletions cut 2 bases from V and 8 bases from J, with 21 bases between. The CDR3 runs 16 residues. These data come from a study of shared clonotypes between healthy human individuals. Points from the study as a whole: The sampled material consisted only of blood, and tissue repertoires are likely to differ.

Measured with immunoSEQ multiplex PCR; TCRdb has only the in-frame clones, and not every one. The sample yields some 2,500,000 clones, 85% to 95% seen once. The chain links TRBV28 to TRBJ2-5; D perhaps matches TRBD2 (5 bases). The source is a man between 18 and 29 years old in good health. Some clones in this sample may be carry-over from other donors' samples. The sequenced material came from naive CD4+ T cells from PBMCs. Documented subset: CD45RA+ positively selected. CDR3 DNA sequence: TGTGCCAGCAGTTTAATTGGACCCCCCCTCGAGGGAACCCAGTACTTC. Translating it yields CASSLIGPPLEGTQYF.